These 8 T cell receptor beta chains share one sample of origin, sequenced in a study of shared clonotypes between healthy human individuals. Data came from immunoSEQ multiplex PCR; TCRdb stores just in-frame clones and leaves some out. Found here are roughly 500,000 clones, 60% to 80% of them singletons; the top ten hold around 12%. Sequencing was performed on PBMCs. Receptor source: a middle-aged woman in good health. Some clones in this sample may be carry-over from other donors' samples.

This chain connects TRBV28 to TRBJ1-1; TRBD1 agrees at 8 bases. This CDR3 is 15 amino acids long. Germline values: CDR1 MDHEN, CDR2 SYDVKM. After removal of 3 bases from V and 8 bases from J, the junction contained 11 bases not matched to a gene. The CDR3 DNA reads TGTGCCAGCAGTTTGATCCACAGGGGGAACATCGAAGCTTTCTTT. Protein sequence: CASSLIHRGNIEAFF. The full variable domain, with the rest looked up from reference TRBV28 and TRBJ1-1, is DVKVTQSSRYLVKRTGEKVFLECVQDMDHENMFWYRQDPGLGLRLIYFSYDVKMKEKGDIPEGYSVSREKKERFSLILESASTNQTSMYLCASSLIHRGNIEAFFGQGTRLTVV.

This chain's CDR3 is CASSWDRGASSGNTIYF. As DNA, the CDR3 is TGTGCCAGCAGCTGGGACAGGGGCGCTAGCTCTGGAAACACCATATATTTT. The chain joins TRBV7-9 to TRBJ1-3; TRBD1 agrees at 10 bases. Per germline, CDR1 SEHNR and CDR2 FQNEAQ (reference sequence). CDR3 length: 17 amino acids. J lost 0 bases, V lost 4 bases, and 6 bases had no gene match.

The chain carries TRBV6-5 and TRBJ2-3; D gene uncertain. CDR3 size: 10 residues. The V and J ends lost 10 bases and 4 bases respectively, with 6 bases between them. Germline CDR1 MNHEY, CDR2 SVGAGI. The CDR3 nucleotides are TGTGCCATCCCGGCAGATACGCAGTATTTT. Translating gives CAIPADTQYF.

This chain uses TRBV5-1 with TRBJ2-3, with TRBD2 matching over 10 bases. The CDR3 loop spans 16 amino acids. Per the germline V gene, CDR1 is SGHRS and CDR2 is YFSETQ. The junction had 10 bases not matched to a gene; V was cut back by 3 bases and J by 6 bases. CDR3 region: CASSSRAGGSFDTQYF. The DNA for the CDR3 is TGCGCCAGCAGCTCAAGAGCGGGAGGGTCCTTCGATACGCAGTATTTT.

The rearrangement joins TRBV11-2 to TRBJ2-1, with 12 bases that match TRBD2. J lost 5 bases, V lost 0 bases, and 5 bases had no gene match. CDR3 length: 17 amino acids. Germline-derived CDR1 and CDR2 are SGHAT and FQNNGV. CDR3 region: CASSLDRSSGRDNEQFF. DNA for the CDR3: TGTGCCAGCAGCTTAGATCGGTCTAGCGGGAGGGACAATGAGCAGTTCTTC.

This clone was picked up a small number of times. This sequence joins TRBV4-1 and TRBJ2-1; no definite D call. The CDR3 extends over 16 amino acids. V lost 1 base to trimming and J lost 1 base, with 11 bases between them. Looked up from germline, CDR1 is MGHRA and CDR2 is YSYEKL. The CDR3 reads CASSQVDLISYNEQFF. CDR3 coding DNA: TGCGCCAGCAGCCAAGTTGACCTGATATCCTACAATGAGCAGTTCTTC.

V usage is TRBV5-1 and J usage is TRBJ2-2; 8 bases are a match to TRBD2. Germline assignment: CDR1 SGHRS and CDR2 YFSETQ. V trimming: 3 bases; J trimming: 3 bases; junction bases outside the gene matches: 4. This CDR3 comprises 15 residues. CDR3 nucleotides: TGCGCCAGCAGCTCAGCGGGAGTCGACACCGGGGAGCTGTTTTTT. Protein product: CASSSAGVDTGELFF.

V usage is TRBV11-3 and J usage is TRBJ1-5; D is uncertain. Germline V lookup: CDR1 SGHNT, CDR2 YENEEA. CDR3 size: 13 residues. The V end was cut by 1 base, the J end by 5 bases, with 6 bases between. This CDR3 reads CASSLAPDQPQHF. In DNA, the CDR3 is TGTGCCAGCAGCTTAGCGCCAGATCAGCCCCAGCATTTT.